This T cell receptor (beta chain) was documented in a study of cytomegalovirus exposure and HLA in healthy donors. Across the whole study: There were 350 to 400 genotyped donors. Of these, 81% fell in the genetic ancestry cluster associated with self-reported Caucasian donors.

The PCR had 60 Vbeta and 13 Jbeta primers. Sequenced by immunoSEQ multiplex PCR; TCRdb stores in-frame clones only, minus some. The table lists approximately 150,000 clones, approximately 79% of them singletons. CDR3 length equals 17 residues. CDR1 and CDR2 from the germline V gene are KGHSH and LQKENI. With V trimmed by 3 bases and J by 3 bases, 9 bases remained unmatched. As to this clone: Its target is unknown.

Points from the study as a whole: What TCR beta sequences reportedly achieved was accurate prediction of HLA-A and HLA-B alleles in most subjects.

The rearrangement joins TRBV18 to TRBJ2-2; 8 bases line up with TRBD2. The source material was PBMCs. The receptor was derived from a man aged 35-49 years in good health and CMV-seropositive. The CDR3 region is CASSPDTSGTYTGELFF. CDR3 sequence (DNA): TGTGCCAGCTCACCTGACACTAGCGGAACTTACACCGGGGAGCTGTTTTTT.